Listed below are T cell receptor beta chains from one sample, sequenced in a study of shared clonotypes between healthy human individuals. Profiled with immunoSEQ multiplex PCR; TCRdb holds only in-frame clones, not every one. This table holds roughly 850,000 clones, 96% found once. Sequencing was done on a sample of naive CD8+ T cells sorted from blood. All receptors derive from a man aged 25-45 years in good health. CDR3s include the opening cysteine and the closing phenylalanine or tryptophan. Each record gives: D gene, V gene, clone size, J gene, CDR3 protein, CDR3 DNA. D genes are given only for firm matches. Clone size is not always given. Where it is, it says once, few, many or a class for expanded clones.

TRBD2	TRBV7-9	-	TRBJ2-7	CASSLATSGGSYEQYF	TGTGCCAGCAGCTTAGCTACTAGCGGTGGGTCCTACGAGCAGTACTTC
TRBD1	TRBV11-2	-	TRBJ2-2	CASGEGQGDPGELFF	TGTGCCAGCGGAGAGGGACAGGGGGATCCCGGGGAGCTGTTTTTT
TRBD2	TRBV19	-	TRBJ2-3	CASSLSGIRDTQYF	TGTGCCAGTAGTCTGAGCGGGATTAGGGATACGCAGTATTTT
-	TRBV19	once	TRBJ2-5	CASSIEGQETQYF	TGTGCCAGTAGTATAGAGGGCCAAGAGACCCAGTACTTC
-	TRBV5-1	-	TRBJ1-2	CASSLEGNYGYTF	TGCGCCAGCAGCTTGGAGGGCAACTACGGCTACACCTTC
TRBD2	TRBV27	-	TRBJ2-1	CASYLTSGHNEQFF	TGTGCCAGCTACTTAACTAGCGGCCACAATGAGCAGTTCTTC
TRBD2	TRBV6-1	-	TRBJ2-2	CASSEYPSGRLESTGELFF	TGTGCCAGCAGTGAATACCCTAGCGGGAGACTTGAAAGCACCGGGGAGCTGTTTTTT
-	TRBV27	-	TRBJ2-5	CASIALGEEETQYF	TGTGCCAGCATCGCCTTGGGAGAGGAAGAGACCCAGTACTTC
-	TRBV7-9	-	TRBJ1-1	CASSRVQGNTEAFF	TGTGCCAGCAGCCGTGTCCAGGGGAACACTGAAGCTTTCTTT
TRBD1	TRBV6-5	-	TRBJ2-3	CASSSAWQGETDTQYF	TGTGCCAGCAGTTCCGCCTGGCAGGGGGAGACAGATACGCAGTATTTT
-	TRBV4-1	-	TRBJ2-2	CASSHPMGGLDTGELFF	TGCGCCAGCAGCCATCCCATGGGGGGGCTGGACACCGGGGAGCTGTTTTTT
TRBD1	TRBV9	once	TRBJ1-1	CASSVGVGTGWAEAFF	TGTGCCAGCAGCGTAGGGGTCGGGACAGGGTGGGCTGAAGCTTTCTTT
TRBD1	TRBV7-9	-	TRBJ2-3	CASSTAGTGIDTQYF	TGTGCCAGCAGCACCGCCGGGACAGGGATTGATACGCAGTATTTT
TRBD2	TRBV18	-	TRBJ2-1	CASSPRGLASSYNEQFF	TGTGCCAGCTCACCCCGGGGACTAGCTAGCTCCTACAATGAGCAGTTCTTC
-	TRBV6-5	once	TRBJ1-1	CASSSPGRYKSPEAFF	TGTGCCAGCAGTTCCCCAGGGAGGTACAAAAGTCCTGAAGCTTTCTTT
TRBD2	TRBV6-6	once	TRBJ2-1	CASRTLAGGSYNEQFF	TGTGCCAGCAGAACACTAGCGGGAGGCTCCTACAATGAGCAGTTCTTC
-	TRBV5-5	-	TRBJ2-3	CASSFLSVADTQYF	TGTGCCAGCAGCTTTCTGTCGGTGGCAGATACGCAGTATTTT
TRBD2	TRBV6-5	-	TRBJ2-7	CASSYASGASYEQYF	TGTGCCAGCAGTTACGCTAGCGGGGCCTCCTACGAGCAGTACTTC
-	TRBV19	-	TRBJ2-7	CASTQGSGSSYEQYF	TGTGCCAGTACCCAGGGAAGCGGAAGCTCCTACGAGCAGTACTTC
TRBD2	TRBV5-1	few	TRBJ2-3	CASSGEIAGGVVTDTQYF	TGCGCCAGCAGCGGCGAAATAGCGGGAGGGGTTGTCACAGATACGCAGTATTTT
-	TRBV7-9	-	TRBJ2-7	CASLGSGGGPYEQYF	TGTGCCAGCTTGGGTTCAGGAGGGGGCCCCTACGAGCAGTACTTC
-	TRBV7-9	-	TRBJ1-2	CASSKQGAPASLNTF	TGTGCCAGCAGCAAGCAGGGCGCGCCCGCTTCTTTAAACACCTTC
TRBD2	TRBV6-5	-	TRBJ2-7	CASSYKGLAFYEQYF	TGTGCCAGCAGTTACAAGGGACTAGCGTTCTACGAGCAGTACTTC
TRBD2	TRBV6-1	-	TRBJ2-7	CASSELGTSGNYEQYF	TGTGCCAGCAGTGAATTAGGGACTAGCGGGAACTACGAGCAGTACTTC
TRBD2	TRBV27	-	TRBJ2-5	CASRAGTSGTETQYF	TGTGCCAGCAGGGCGGGGACTAGCGGGACAGAGACCCAGTACTTC
-	TRBV10-3	once	TRBJ2-3	CAISVRLSTDTQYF	TGTGCCATCAGTGTGCGACTGAGCACAGATACGCAGTATTTT
TRBD2	TRBV27	-	TRBJ2-1	CASSWQASGSYEQFF	TGTGCCAGCAGTTGGCAGGCTAGCGGGAGCTATGAGCAGTTCTTC
TRBD1	TRBV6-1	-	TRBJ1-5	CASSEWDSSNQPQHF	TGTGCCAGCAGTGAGTGGGACAGTAGCAATCAGCCCCAGCATTTT
TRBD1	TRBV5-4	-	TRBJ1-1	CASSLTGGITEAFF	TGTGCCAGCAGCTTGACAGGGGGCATCACTGAAGCTTTCTTT
TRBD1	TRBV27	-	TRBJ1-2	CASSLSYGQGGNYGYTF	TGTGCCAGCAGTTTATCTTATGGACAGGGAGGAAACTATGGCTACACCTTC
-	TRBV18	-	TRBJ1-1	CASSPAHDSLNTEAFF	TGTGCCAGCTCACCGGCACACGACTCTTTGAACACTGAAGCTTTCTTT
TRBD2	TRBV13	-	TRBJ2-2	CASSVLAGEAGELFF	TGTGCCAGCAGCGTACTAGCGGGAGAGGCCGGGGAGCTGTTTTTT
TRBD1	TRBV6-5	-	TRBJ2-7	CASSYRGLEQYF	TGTGCCAGCAGCTACAGGGGTCTCGAGCAGTACTTC
-	TRBV11-2	-	TRBJ2-7	CASSSQDSPEQHF	TGTGCCAGCAGTTCACAGGACTCCCCGGAACAGCACTTC
-	TRBV2	-	TRBJ2-3	CASSEGRVGYFTDTQYF	TGTGCCAGCAGTGAGGGCAGGGTAGGATACTTCACAGATACGCAGTATTTT
-	TRBV18	-	TRBJ2-3	CASSPIGDTQYF	TGTGCCAGCTCACCAATTGGAGATACGCAGTATTTT
TRBD2	TRBV7-9	-	TRBJ2-7	CASSLGRIPYEQYF	TGTGCCAGCAGCCTCGGGAGGATCCCCTACGAGCAGTACTTC